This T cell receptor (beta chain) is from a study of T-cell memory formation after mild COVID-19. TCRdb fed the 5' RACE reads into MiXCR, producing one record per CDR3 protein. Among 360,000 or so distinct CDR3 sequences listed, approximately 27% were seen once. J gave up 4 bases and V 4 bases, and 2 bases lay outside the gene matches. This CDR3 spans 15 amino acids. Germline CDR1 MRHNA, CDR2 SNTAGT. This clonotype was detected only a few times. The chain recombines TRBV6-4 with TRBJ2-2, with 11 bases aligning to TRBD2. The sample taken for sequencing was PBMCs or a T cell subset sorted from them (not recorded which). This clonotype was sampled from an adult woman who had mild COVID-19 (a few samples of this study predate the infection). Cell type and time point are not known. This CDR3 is CASSVLAGATGELFF. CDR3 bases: TGTGCCAGCAGTGTACTAGCGGGGGCCACCGGGGAGCTGTTTTTT.